The 5 T cell receptor beta chains given below trace back to one sample, sequenced in a study of blood T cell repertoires in COVID-19. Libraries were prepared by immunoSEQ multiplex PCR; TCRdb keeps only in-frame clonotypes and omits some of them. Seen here are approximately 150,000 clones, less than 90% observed once, and the top ten hold around 9.5%. Material for sequencing was peripheral blood. The receptor set was obtained from a man aged 25 to 40 with COVID-19, enrolled during active disease.

This chain connects TRBV19 to TRBJ1-6; D possibly corresponds to TRBD1 (5 bases). CDR1 LNHDA and CDR2 SQIVND come from the germline V gene (reference sequence). The CDR3 totals 14 residues. V was trimmed by 5 bases and J by 7 bases, leaving 12 bases between them. The CDR3 is CASSPTAANSPLHF. CDR3 DNA: TGTGCCAGTAGTCCGACAGCAGCGAATTCACCCCTCCACTTT.

The chain combines TRBV7-2 with TRBJ2-1; a weak D match, TRBD1 (6 bases). Germline CDR1 is SGHTA and CDR2 is FQGNSA. V lost 4 bases, J lost 5 bases, and 24 bases lay in between. CDR3 length: 18 residues. This CDR3 reads CASSSLLGAIGAHNEQFF. For the CDR3, the DNA is TGTGCCAGCAGCTCCCTCTTGGGGGCGATTGGGGCTCACAATGAGCAGTTCTTC. Supplemented by reference TRBV7-2 and TRBJ2-1, the full variable domain reads GAGVSQSPSNKVTEKGKDVELRCDPISGHTALYWYRQSLGQGLEFLIYFQGNSAPDKSGLPSDRFSAERTGGSVSTLTIQRTQQEDSAVYLCASSSLLGAIGAHNEQFFGPGTRLTVL.

This clone was seen only once. The gene calls are TRBV28 and TRBJ2-1; 11 positions agree with TRBD2. CDR3 length equals 16 residues. The germline V gene has CDR1 MDHEN and CDR2 SYDVKM. J lost 6 bases, V lost 6 bases, and 10 bases had no gene match. CDR3 protein: CASRTLAGGTPNEQFF. The CDR3 DNA sequence: TGTGCCAGCAGAACTCTAGCGGGGGGAACTCCCAATGAGCAGTTCTTC.

The gene calls are TRBV12-3 or TRBV12-4 and TRBJ1-2; TRBD1 agrees at 8 bases. V was pared by 5 bases and J by 8 bases, with 4 bases of the junction left unmatched. The length of the CDR3 is 12 residues. This chain's CDR3 is CASSDRGEGYTF. CDR3 sequence (DNA): TGTGCCAGCAGTGACAGGGGAGAGGGCTACACCTTC.

The chain combines TRBV10-3 with TRBJ2-3, with 10 bases lining up with TRBD1. Germline V gives CDR1 ENHRY, CDR2 SYGVKD. Trimming at V came to 6 bases and at J to 4 bases, leaving 1 base not matched to a gene. The CDR3 spans 13 residues. CDR3 protein: CAIRTGGADTQYF. The DNA of the CDR3 is TGTGCCATCAGGACAGGGGGCGCAGATACGCAGTATTTT.